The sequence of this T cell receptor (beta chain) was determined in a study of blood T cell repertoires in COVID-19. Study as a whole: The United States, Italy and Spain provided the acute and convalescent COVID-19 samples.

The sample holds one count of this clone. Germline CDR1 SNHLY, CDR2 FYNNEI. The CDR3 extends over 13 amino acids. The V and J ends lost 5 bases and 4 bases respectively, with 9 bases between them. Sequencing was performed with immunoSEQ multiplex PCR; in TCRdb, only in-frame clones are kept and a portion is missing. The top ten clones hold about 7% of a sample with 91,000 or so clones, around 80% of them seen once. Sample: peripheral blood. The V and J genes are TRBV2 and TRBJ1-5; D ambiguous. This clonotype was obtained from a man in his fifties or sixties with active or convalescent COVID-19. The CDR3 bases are TGTGCCAGCAGTATGCACGAGAATCAGCCCCAGCATTTT. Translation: CASSMHENQPQHF.